The T cell receptor (beta chain) described here comes from a study of cytomegalovirus exposure and HLA in healthy donors. The PCR ran on 60 Vbeta and 13 Jbeta primers. The repertoire was sequenced with immunoSEQ multiplex PCR; TCRdb's copy has only in-frame clones and lacks some. This sample's clone table lists roughly 220,000 clones. J lost 2 bases, V lost 5 bases, and 1 base had no gene match. The germline CDR1 and CDR2 sequences are LNHDA and SQIVND (reference sequence). This CDR3 region has 14 residues. The sample was PBMCs. The chain carries TRBV19 and TRBJ2-5; 11 bases match TRBD2. The source of this sequence is a girl aged 2 to 9 in good health and CMV-seropositive. The CDR3 spells CASSRTSGQETQYF. CDR3 nucleotide sequence: TGTGCCAGTAGTCGGACTAGCGGGCAAGAGACCCAGTACTTC.